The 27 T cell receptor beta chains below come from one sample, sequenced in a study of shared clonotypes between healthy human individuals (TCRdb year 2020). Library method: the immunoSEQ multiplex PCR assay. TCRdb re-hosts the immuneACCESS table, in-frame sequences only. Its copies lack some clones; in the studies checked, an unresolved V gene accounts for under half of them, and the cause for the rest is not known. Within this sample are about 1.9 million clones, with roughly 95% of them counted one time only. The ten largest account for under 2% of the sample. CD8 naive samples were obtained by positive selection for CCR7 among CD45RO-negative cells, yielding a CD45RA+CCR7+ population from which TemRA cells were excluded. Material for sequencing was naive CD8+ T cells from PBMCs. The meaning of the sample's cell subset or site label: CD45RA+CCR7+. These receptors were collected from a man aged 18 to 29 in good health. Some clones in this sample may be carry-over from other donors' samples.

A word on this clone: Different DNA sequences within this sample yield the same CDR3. The CDR3 DNA reads TGTGCCAGCAGCCCCGGGACAGGGGGCTATGGCTACACCTTC. Translation: CASSPGTGGYGYTF. The chain couples TRBV5-6 to TRBJ1-2, with 11 positions matching TRBD1. Germline V CDR1 and CDR2: SGHDT, YYEEEE. The CDR3 loop spans 14 amino acids. With 4 bases clipped from V and 4 bases from J, the junction kept 3 bases outside the gene matches.

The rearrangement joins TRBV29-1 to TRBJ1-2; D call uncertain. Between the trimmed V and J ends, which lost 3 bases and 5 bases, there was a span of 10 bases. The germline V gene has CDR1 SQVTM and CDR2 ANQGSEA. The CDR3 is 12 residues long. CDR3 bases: TGCAGCGTTGATTTGGATTCGTATGGCTACACCTTC. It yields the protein CSVDLDSYGYTF.

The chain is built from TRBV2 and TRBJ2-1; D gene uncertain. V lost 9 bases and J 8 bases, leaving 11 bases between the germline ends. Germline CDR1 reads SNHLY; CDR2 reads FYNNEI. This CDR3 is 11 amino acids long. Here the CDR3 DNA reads TGTGCCAGTTTTGGTGACGATGAGCAGTTCTTC. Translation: CASFGDDEQFF.

CDR3 DNA: TGCGCCAGCAGCCAAGCTTCCGCAGGGTGGGGCACTGAAGCTTTCTTT. Its translation is CASSQASAGWGTEAFF. The V and J genes are TRBV4-3 and TRBJ1-1; tentatively, D is TRBD1 (5 bases). Germline CDR1 LGHNA, CDR2 YSLEER. The V end lost 1 base, the J end lost 4 bases, and 16 bases lay between the germline ends. The CDR3 extends over 16 amino acids.

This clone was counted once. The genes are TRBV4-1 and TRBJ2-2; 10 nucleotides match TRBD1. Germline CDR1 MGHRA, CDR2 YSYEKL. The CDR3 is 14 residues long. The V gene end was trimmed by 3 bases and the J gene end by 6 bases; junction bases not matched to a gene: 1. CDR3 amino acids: CASSQGQGPGELFF. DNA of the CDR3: TGCGCCAGCAGCCAGGGACAGGGGCCCGGGGAGCTGTTTTTT.

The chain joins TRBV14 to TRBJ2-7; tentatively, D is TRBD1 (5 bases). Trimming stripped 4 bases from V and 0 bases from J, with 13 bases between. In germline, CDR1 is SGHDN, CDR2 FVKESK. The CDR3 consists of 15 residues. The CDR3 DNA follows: TGTGCCAGCAGCCCAAAAGACAGCTTCTCCTACGAGCAGTACTTC. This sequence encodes CASSPKDSFSYEQYF.

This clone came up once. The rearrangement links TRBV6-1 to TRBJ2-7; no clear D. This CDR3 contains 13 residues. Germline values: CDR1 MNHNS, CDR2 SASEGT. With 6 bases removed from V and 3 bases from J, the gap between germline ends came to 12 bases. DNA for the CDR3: TGTGCCAGCAGACCCGACGGATTCTACGAGCAGTACTTC. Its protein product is CASRPDGFYEQYF.

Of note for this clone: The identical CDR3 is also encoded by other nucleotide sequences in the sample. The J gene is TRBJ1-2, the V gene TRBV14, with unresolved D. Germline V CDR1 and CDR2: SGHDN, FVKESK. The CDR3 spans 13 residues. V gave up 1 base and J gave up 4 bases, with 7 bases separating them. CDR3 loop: CASSQGRTYGYTF. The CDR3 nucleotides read TGTGCCAGCAGCCAAGGGCGGACCTATGGCTACACCTTC.

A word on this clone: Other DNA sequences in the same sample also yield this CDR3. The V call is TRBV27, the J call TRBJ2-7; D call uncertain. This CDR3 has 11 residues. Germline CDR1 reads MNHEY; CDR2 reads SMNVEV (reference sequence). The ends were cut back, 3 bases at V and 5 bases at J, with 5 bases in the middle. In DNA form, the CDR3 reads TGTGCCAGCAGTTTTTCGAACGAGCAGTACTTC. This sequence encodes CASSFSNEQYF.

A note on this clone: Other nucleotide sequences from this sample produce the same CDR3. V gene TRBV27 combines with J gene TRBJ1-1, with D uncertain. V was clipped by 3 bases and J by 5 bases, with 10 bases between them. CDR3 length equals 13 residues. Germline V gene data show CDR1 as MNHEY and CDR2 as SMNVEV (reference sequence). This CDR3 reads CASSFGVGTEAFF. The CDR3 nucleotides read TGTGCCAGCAGTTTCGGGGTCGGGACTGAAGCTTTCTTT.

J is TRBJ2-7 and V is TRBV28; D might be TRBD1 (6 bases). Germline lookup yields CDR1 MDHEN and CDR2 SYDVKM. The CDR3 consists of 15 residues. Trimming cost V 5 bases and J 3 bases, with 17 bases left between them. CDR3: CASSNLGAEHYEQYF. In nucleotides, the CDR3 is TGTGCCAGCAGTAATTTGGGGGCGGAACACTACGAGCAGTACTTC.

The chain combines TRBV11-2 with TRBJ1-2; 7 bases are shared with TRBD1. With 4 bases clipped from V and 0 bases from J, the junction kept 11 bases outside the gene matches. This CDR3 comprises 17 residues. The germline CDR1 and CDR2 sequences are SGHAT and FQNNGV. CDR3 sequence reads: CASSSGSDRAPNYGYTF. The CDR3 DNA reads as TGTGCCAGCAGCTCGGGCTCTGACAGGGCACCTAACTATGGCTACACCTTC. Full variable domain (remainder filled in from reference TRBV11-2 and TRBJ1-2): EAGVAQSPRYKIIEKRQSVAFWCNPISGHATLYWYQQILGQGPKLLIQFQNNGVVDDSQLPKDRFSAERLKGVDSTLKIQPAKLEDSAVYLCASSSGSDRAPNYGYTFGSGTRLTVV.

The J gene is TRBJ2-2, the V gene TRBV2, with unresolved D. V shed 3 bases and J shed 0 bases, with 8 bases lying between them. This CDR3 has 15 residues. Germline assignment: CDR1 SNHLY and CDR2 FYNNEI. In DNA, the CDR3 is TGTGCCAGCAGTGACCCAGGAGCGAACACCGGGGAGCTGTTTTTT. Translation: CASSDPGANTGELFF. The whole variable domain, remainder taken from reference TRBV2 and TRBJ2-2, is EPEVTQTPSHQVTQMGQEVILRCVPISNHLYFYWYRQILGQKVEFLVSFYNNEISEKSEIFDDQFSVERPDGSNFTLKIRSTKLEDSAMYFCASSDPGANTGELFFGEGSRLTVL.

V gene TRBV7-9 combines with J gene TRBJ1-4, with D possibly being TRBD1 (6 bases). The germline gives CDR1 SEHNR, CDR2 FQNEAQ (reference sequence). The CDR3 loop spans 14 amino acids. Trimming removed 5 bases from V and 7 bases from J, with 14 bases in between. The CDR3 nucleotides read TGTGCCAGCAGCCGGCAGGGGAAGGGTGAAAAACTGTTTTTT. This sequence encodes CASSRQGKGEKLFF.

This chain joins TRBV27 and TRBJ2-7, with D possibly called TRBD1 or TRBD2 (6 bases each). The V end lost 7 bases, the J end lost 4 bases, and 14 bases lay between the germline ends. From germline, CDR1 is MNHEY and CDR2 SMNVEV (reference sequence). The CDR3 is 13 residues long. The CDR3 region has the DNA TGTGCCAGCATGCCCGGGGGCGCTTACGAGCAGTACTTC. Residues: CASMPGGAYEQYF.

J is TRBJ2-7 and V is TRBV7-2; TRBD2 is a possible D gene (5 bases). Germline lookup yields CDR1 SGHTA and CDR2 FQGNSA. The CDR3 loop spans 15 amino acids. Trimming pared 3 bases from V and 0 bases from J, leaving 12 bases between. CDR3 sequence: CASSFTPDFSYEQYF. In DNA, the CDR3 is TGTGCCAGCAGCTTCACCCCGGACTTCTCCTACGAGCAGTACTTC. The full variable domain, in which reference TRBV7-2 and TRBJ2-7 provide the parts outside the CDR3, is GAGVSQSPSNKVTEKGKDVELRCDPISGHTALYWYRQSLGQGLEFLIYFQGNSAPDKSGLPSDRFSAERTGGSVSTLTIQRTQQEDSAVYLCASSFTPDFSYEQYFGPGTRLTVT.

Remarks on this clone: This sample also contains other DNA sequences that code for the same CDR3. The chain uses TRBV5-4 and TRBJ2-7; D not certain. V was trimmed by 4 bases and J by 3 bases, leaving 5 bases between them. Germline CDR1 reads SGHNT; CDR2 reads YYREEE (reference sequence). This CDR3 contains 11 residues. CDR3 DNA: TGTGCCAGCAGCCTTAACTACGAGCAGTACTTC. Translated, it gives CASSLNYEQYF.

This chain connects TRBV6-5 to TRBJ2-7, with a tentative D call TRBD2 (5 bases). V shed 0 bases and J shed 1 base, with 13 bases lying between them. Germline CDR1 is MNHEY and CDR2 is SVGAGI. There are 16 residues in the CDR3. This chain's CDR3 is CASSYSSGSISYEQYF. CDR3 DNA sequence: TGTGCCAGCAGTTACTCGAGTGGGAGTATTTCCTACGAGCAGTACTTC.

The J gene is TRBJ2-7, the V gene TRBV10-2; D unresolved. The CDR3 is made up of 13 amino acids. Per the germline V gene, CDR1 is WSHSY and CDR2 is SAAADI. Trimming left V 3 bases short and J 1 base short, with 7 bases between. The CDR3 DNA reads TGCGCCAGCAGTGACCCGCGGTCCTACGAGCAGTACTTC. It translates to CASSDPRSYEQYF.

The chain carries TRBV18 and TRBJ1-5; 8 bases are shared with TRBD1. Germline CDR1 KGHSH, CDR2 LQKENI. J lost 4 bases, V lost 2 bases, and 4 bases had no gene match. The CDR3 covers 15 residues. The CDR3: CASSPTGGINQPQHF. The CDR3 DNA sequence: TGTGCCAGCTCACCAACAGGGGGGATTAATCAGCCCCAGCATTTT.

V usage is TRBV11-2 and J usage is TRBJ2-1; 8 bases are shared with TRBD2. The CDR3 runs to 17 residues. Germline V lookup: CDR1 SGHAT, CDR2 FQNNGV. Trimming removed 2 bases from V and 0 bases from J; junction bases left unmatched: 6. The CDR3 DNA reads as TGTGCCAGCAGCTTAAACCTACGGGAGGGCTCCTACAATGAGCAGTTCTTC. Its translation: CASSLNLREGSYNEQFF.

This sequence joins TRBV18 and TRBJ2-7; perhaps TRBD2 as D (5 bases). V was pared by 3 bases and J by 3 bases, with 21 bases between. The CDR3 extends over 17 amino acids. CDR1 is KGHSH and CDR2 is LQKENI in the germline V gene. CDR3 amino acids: CASSPTRPAGVVYEQYF. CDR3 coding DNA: TGTGCCAGCTCACCCACCCGTCCGGCGGGCGTAGTCTACGAGCAGTACTTC.

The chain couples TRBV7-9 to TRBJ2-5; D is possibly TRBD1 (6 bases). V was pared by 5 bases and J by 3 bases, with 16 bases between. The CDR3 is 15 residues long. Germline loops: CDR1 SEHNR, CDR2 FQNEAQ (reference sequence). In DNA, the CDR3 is TGTGCCAGCAGCCATCCCTGGGGGCTAAAAGAGACCCAGTACTTC. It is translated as CASSHPWGLKETQYF. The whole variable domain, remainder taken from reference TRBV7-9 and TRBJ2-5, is DTGVSQNPRHKITKRGQNVTFRCDPISEHNRLYWYRQTLGQGPEFLTYFQNEAQLEKSRLLSDRFSAERPKGSFSTLEIQRTEQGDSAMYLCASSHPWGLKETQYFGPGTRLLVL.

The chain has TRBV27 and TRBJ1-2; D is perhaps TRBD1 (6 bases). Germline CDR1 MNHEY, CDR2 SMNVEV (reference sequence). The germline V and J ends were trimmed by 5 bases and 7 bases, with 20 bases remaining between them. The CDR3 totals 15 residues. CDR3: CASSPRAGAMAGYTF. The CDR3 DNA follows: TGTGCCAGCAGTCCTCGGGCAGGGGCTATGGCTGGCTACACCTTC.

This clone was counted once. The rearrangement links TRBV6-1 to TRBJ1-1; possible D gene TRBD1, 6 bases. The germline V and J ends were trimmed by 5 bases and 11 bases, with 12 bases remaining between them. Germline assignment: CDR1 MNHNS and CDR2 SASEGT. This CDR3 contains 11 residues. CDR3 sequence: CASSSDRYAFF. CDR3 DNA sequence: TGTGCCAGCAGTTCCGACAGGTACGCTTTCTTT.

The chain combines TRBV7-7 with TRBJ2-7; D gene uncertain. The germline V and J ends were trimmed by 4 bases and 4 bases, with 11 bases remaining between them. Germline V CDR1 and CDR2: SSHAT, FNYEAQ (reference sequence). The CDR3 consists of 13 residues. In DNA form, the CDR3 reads TGTGCCAGCAGCTCTTTTGTTGGGTACGAGCAGTACTTC. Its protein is CASSSFVGYEQYF.

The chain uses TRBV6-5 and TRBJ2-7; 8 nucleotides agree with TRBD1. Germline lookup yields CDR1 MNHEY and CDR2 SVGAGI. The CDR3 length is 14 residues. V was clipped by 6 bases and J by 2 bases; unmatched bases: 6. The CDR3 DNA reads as TGTGCCAGCAGATTCCGGGACAGGCCCTACGAGCAGTACTTC. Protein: CASRFRDRPYEQYF.